The 22 T cell receptor beta chains in this list originate from one sample, sequenced in a study of blood T cell repertoires in COVID-19. The table came from immunoSEQ multiplex PCR; TCRdb's copy has only in-frame clones and leaves some out. Of about 110,000 clones listed, approximately 70% are singletons. Sequencing was carried out using peripheral blood. The receptor source for this set is an older woman with acute or convalescent COVID-19.

V usage is TRBV19 and J usage is TRBJ1-6, with TRBD1 matching 8 bases. Germline V gives CDR1 LNHDA, CDR2 SQIVND (reference sequence). Unmatched junction bases numbered 10, after V lost 6 bases and J lost 9 bases. The CDR3 contains 15 residues. In DNA form, the CDR3 reads TGTGCCAGTAGGCTGGACAGGGCCACGAGTTCACCCCTCCACTTT. Translated: CASRLDRATSSPLHF.

This clone has just a few counts. The chain recombines TRBV5-1 with TRBJ1-3; 10 bases fit TRBD1. Per germline, CDR1 SGHRS and CDR2 YFSETQ. After removal of 1 base from V and 4 bases from J, the junction contained 8 bases not matched to a gene. This CDR3 region has 17 residues. This CDR3 reads CASSLTHRTGGGNTIYF. For the CDR3, the DNA is TGCGCCAGCAGCTTGACCCACCGGACAGGGGGAGGAAACACCATATATTTT. Filled out from reference TRBV5-1 and TRBJ1-3, the complete variable domain reads KAGVTQTPRYLIKTRGQQVTLSCSPISGHRSVSWYQQTPGQGLQFLFEYFSETQRNKGNFPGRFSGRQFSNSRSEMNVSTLELGDSALYLCASSLTHRTGGGNTIYFGEGSWLTVV.

The table lists this clone with many counts. The gene calls are TRBV19 and TRBJ1-5; 7 nucleotides agree with TRBD1. Unmatched junction bases numbered 8, after V lost 6 bases and J lost 0 bases. Germline V gene lookup returns CDR1 LNHDA and CDR2 SQIVND (reference sequence). The CDR3 consists of 16 residues. CDR3: CASRGQGGYSNQPQHF. CDR3 nucleotide sequence: TGTGCCAGTAGGGGGCAGGGGGGATATAGCAATCAGCCCCAGCATTTT.

This clone has only one observation. The chain employs TRBV30 and TRBJ1-6; 8 positions agree with TRBD1. With 5 bases clipped from V and 6 bases from J, the junction kept 6 bases outside the gene matches. The CDR3 length is 14 residues. In germline, CDR1 is GTSNPN, CDR2 SVGIG (reference sequence). The CDR3 reads CAWGQGRGNSPLHF. The DNA for the CDR3 is TGTGCCTGGGGACAGGGAAGGGGTAATTCACCCCTCCACTTT. The full variable domain, in which reference TRBV30 and TRBJ1-6 provide the parts outside the CDR3, is SQTIHQWPATLVQPVGSPLSLECTVEGTSNPNLYWYRQAAGRGLQLLFYSVGIGQISSEVPQNLSASRPQDRQFILSSKKLLLSDSGFYLCAWGQGRGNSPLHFGNGTRLTVT.

This clone has more than one count but fewer than ten. The chain uses TRBV28 and TRBJ2-7; 8 bases map to TRBD1. Germline CDR1 MDHEN, CDR2 SYDVKM. The CDR3 is made up of 14 amino acids. The junction had 5 bases not matched to a gene; V was cut back by 2 bases and J by 5 bases. The CDR3 coding sequence is TGTGCCAGCAGTTTAACAGGGGGAAGCGACGAGCAGTACTTC. Translation: CASSLTGGSDEQYF.

A single count supports this clone. The V gene is TRBV5-1, the J gene TRBJ2-3; D gene unclear. The germline CDR1 and CDR2 sequences are SGHRS and YFSETQ. This CDR3 region has 15 residues. With 0 bases removed from V and 2 bases from J, the gap between germline ends came to 10 bases. This CDR3 reads CASSLGTTNTDTQYF. DNA of the CDR3: TGCGCCAGCAGCTTGGGTACCACTAACACAGATACGCAGTATTTT.

The chain links TRBV6-1 to TRBJ1-1; weak D call: TRBD1 (6 bases). CDR1 is MNHNS, CDR2 SASEGT, per germline. This CDR3 contains 15 residues. Trimming pared 1 base from V and 10 bases from J, leaving 19 bases between. CDR3 region: CASSEVSRGQGRAFF. CDR3 DNA sequence: TGTGCCAGCAGTGAAGTCAGTAGGGGACAAGGACGAGCTTTCTTT.

V is TRBV29-1 and J is TRBJ2-3; TRBD2 agrees at 8 bases. The germline V gene encodes CDR1 SQVTM and CDR2 ANQGSEA. This CDR3 comprises 15 residues. J was trimmed by 2 bases and V by 4 bases; bases with no gene match: 8. This CDR3 reads CSVGLRGGPTDTQYF. In DNA, the CDR3 is TGCAGCGTTGGTCTCCGGGGGGGCCCCACAGATACGCAGTATTTT.

This clone showed up just a few times. This chain joins TRBV7-8 and TRBJ1-4; D remains ambiguous. This CDR3 is 16 amino acids long. Germline V CDR1 and CDR2: SGHVS, FQNEAQ. The V end was cut by 2 bases, the J end by 5 bases, with 15 bases between. The CDR3 sequence is CASSLKRARVNEKLFF. In DNA form, the CDR3 reads TGTGCCAGCAGCTTAAAGAGGGCCAGAGTGAATGAAAAACTGTTTTTT.

The chain has TRBV24-1 and TRBJ2-2; 10 bases agree with TRBD1. Germline V CDR1 and CDR2: KGHDR, SFDVKD. The CDR3 has 16 amino acids. Trimming cost V 5 bases and J 3 bases; bases outside gene matches: 5. DNA of the CDR3: TGTGCCACCAGTGCGGGACAGGGGAGGGACACCGGGGAGCTGTTTTTT. Its protein product is CATSAGQGRDTGELFF.

This chain connects TRBV5-1 to TRBJ2-7, with D uncertain. Germline V CDR1 and CDR2: SGHRS, YFSETQ. The CDR3 spans 13 residues. The V gene lost 0 bases and the J gene lost 4 bases, with 8 bases spanning the gap. The chain's CDR3 is CASSLGARYEQYF. Written as DNA, the CDR3 is TGCGCCAGCAGCTTGGGGGCGCGATACGAGCAGTACTTC. The variable domain in full, with the rest retrieved from reference TRBV5-1 and TRBJ2-7, is KAGVTQTPRYLIKTRGQQVTLSCSPISGHRSVSWYQQTPGQGLQFLFEYFSETQRNKGNFPGRFSGRQFSNSRSEMNVSTLELGDSALYLCASSLGARYEQYFGPGTRLTVT.

V usage is TRBV19 and J usage is TRBJ1-1, with TRBD1 as a possible D gene (5 bases). Germline-derived CDR1 and CDR2 are LNHDA and SQIVND (reference sequence). The CDR3 spans 14 residues. With 3 bases removed from V and 14 bases from J, the gap between germline ends came to 22 bases. CDR3 loop: CASSITSRQLPAFF. The DNA for the CDR3 is TGTGCCAGTAGTATCACCTCCAGACAGCTACCGGCGTTCTTT.

The chain employs TRBV28 and TRBJ1-1; possibly TRBD1 for D (5 bases). Germline values: CDR1 MDHEN, CDR2 SYDVKM. The V end was cut by 5 bases, the J end by 0 bases, with 10 bases between. The CDR3 totals 14 residues. CDR3 DNA: TGTGCCAGCAGTACGGGGGGAGTGAACACTGAAGCTTTCTTT. Translated: CASSTGGVNTEAFF.

The V call is TRBV4-2, the J call TRBJ1-6, with a weak D call TRBD1 (5 bases). Germline V CDR1 and CDR2: LGHNA, YNFKEQ. Between the trimmed V and J ends, which lost 0 bases and 10 bases, there was a span of 13 bases. The CDR3 covers 15 residues. The CDR3 protein is CASSQDGGGGSPLHF. CDR3 in DNA: TGTGCCAGCAGCCAAGATGGGGGTGGAGGGTCACCCCTCCACTTT.

V and J are TRBV13 and TRBJ1-1; 11 bases align to TRBD1. Germline V gene data show CDR1 as PRHDT and CDR2 as FYEKMQ (reference sequence). The CDR3 extends over 14 amino acids. The V gene end was trimmed by 3 bases and the J gene end by 5 bases; junction bases not matched to a gene: 2. CDR3 sequence reads: CASSLDRGRTEAFF. The CDR3 bases are TGTGCCAGCAGCTTGGACAGGGGGCGGACTGAAGCTTTCTTT.

The V call is TRBV5-5, the J call TRBJ2-1, with D perhaps TRBD1 (6 bases). CDR1 is SGHKS and CDR2 is YYEKEE in the germline V gene (reference sequence). V was pared by 4 bases and J by 4 bases, with 15 bases between. There are 15 residues in the CDR3. CDR3 in amino acids: CASSQTGRVYNEQFF. The CDR3 DNA sequence: TGTGCCAGCAGCCAGACAGGCAGGGTATACAATGAGCAGTTCTTC.

The chain couples TRBV7-7 to TRBJ2-7; unclear D gene. This CDR3 has 13 residues. V was cut by 2 bases and J by 5 bases, with 10 bases left in between. Germline CDR1 reads SSHAT; CDR2 reads FNYEAQ (reference sequence). CDR3 amino acids: CASSLSEAHEQYF. The CDR3 bases are TGTGCCAGCAGCTTATCTGAGGCCCACGAGCAGTACTTC. Combining the CDR3 with reference TRBV7-7 and TRBJ2-7 gives the whole variable domain GAGVSQSPRYKVTKRGQDVTLRCDPISSHATLYWYQQALGQGPEFLTYFNYEAQPDKSGLPSDRFSAERPEGSISTLTIQRTEQRDSAMYRCASSLSEAHEQYFGPGTRLTVT.

The chain joins TRBV19 to TRBJ1-6, with a tentative D call TRBD1 (5 bases). The CDR3 loop spans 14 amino acids. Deletions cut 7 bases from V and 9 bases from J, with 16 bases between. Looked up from germline, CDR1 is LNHDA and CDR2 is SQIVND (reference sequence). CDR3 sequence: CASTAGGGGSPLHF. The CDR3 bases are TGTGCCAGTACCGCGGGGGGGGGTGGTTCACCCCTCCACTTT.

This clone turned up a few times. The rearrangement joins TRBV12-5 to TRBJ2-5; 11 bases agree with TRBD1. Per germline, CDR1 LGHNT and CDR2 FRNRAP. This CDR3 has 16 amino acids. V shed 6 bases, J shed 4 bases, and the junction held 10 bases outside the gene matches. CDR3 in DNA: TGTGCTAGTGGCGCTACCGGGACAGGGGGGAGAGAGACCCAGTACTTC. This translates into CASGATGTGGRETQYF.

The chain links TRBV10-3 to TRBJ1-2; 10 bases agree with TRBD1. V lost 4 bases and J lost 7; bases outside the gene matches: 3. The CDR3 is made up of 13 amino acids. Germline V gene sequence: CDR1 ENHRY, CDR2 SYGVKD. The chain's CDR3 is CAISADRGSGYTF. CDR3 in DNA: TGTGCCATCAGTGCGGACAGGGGGAGTGGCTACACCTTC.

The chain has TRBV3-1 (or the pseudogene TRBV3-2) and TRBJ2-7; a possible D gene is TRBD1 (6 bases). In germline, CDR1 is LGHDT, CDR2 YNNKEL (reference sequence). The CDR3 has 13 amino acids. Deletions cut 4 bases from V and 6 bases from J, with 13 bases between. The CDR3 reads CASSRRDTSEQYF. As DNA, the CDR3 is TGTGCCAGCAGCCGCCGGGACACATCCGAGCAGTACTTC.

This chain joins TRBV18 and TRBJ1-3; 9 bases map to TRBD1. The CDR3 runs to 18 residues. The junction had 9 bases not matched to a gene; V was cut back by 3 bases and J by 0 bases. Looked up from germline, CDR1 is KGHSH and CDR2 is LQKENI. This chain's CDR3 is CASSPPGQGISSGNTIYF. The DNA of the CDR3 is TGTGCCAGCTCACCGCCGGGACAGGGTATCTCCTCTGGAAACACCATATATTTT.